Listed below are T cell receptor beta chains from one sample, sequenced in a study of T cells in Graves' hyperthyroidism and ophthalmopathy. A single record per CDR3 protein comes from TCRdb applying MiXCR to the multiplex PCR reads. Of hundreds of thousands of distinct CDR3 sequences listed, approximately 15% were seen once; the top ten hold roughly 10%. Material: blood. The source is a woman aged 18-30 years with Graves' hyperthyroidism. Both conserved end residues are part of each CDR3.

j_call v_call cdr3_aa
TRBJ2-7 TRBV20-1 CSATGDFAYEQYF
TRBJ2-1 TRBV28 CATWTSGYPSYNEQFF
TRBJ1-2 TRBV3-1 CASSQSTGYTF
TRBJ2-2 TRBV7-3 CASSLMTSGPEPDTGELFF
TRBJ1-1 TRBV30 CAWSVRLGDRGALNTEAFF
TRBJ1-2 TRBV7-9 CASSLAALSTVYGYTF
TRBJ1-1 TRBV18 CASSPRTTEAFF
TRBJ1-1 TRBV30 CAWSDGRVYTEAFF
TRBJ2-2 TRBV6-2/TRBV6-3 CASKEAAARTGELFF
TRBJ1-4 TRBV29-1 CSVAEYEKLFF
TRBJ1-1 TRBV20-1 CSASRNGDTEAFF
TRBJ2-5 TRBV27 CASNLKGPATATETQYF
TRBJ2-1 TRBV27 CASSFLPTSADEQFF
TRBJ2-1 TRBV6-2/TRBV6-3 CASSYSTIYEQFF
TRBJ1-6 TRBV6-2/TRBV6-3 CASSYRGNGSSYNSPLHF
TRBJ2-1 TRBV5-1 CASSWQPTGLGGNEQFF
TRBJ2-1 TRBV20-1 CSAPNPRVGNEQFF
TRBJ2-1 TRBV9 CASSQPGTSGSNEQFF
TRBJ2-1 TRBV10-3 CAIRKTSGLNSGQFF
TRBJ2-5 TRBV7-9 CASSLAAGDVETQYF
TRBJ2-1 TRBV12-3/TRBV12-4 CASSFSGTPYNEQFF
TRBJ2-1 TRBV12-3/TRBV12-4 CASLKSQRGNNEQFF
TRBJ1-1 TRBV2 CASSEARGPEAFF
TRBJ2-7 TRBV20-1 CSARGQGRTYEQYF
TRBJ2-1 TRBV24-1 CATSDSRLGMHNEQFF
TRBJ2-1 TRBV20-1 CSARGTAGITEQFF
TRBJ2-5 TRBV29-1 CSVVHIQETQYF
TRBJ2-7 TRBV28 CASSWAQGYEQYF
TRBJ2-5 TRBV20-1 CSAGTSGMETQYF
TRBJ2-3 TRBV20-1 CSAIAPGTSTNTDTQYF
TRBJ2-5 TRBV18 CASSPTGGQETQYF
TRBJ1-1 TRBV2 CATQGGGGNTEAFF
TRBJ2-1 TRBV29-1 CSVEGTGVYNEQFF
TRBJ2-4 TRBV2 CASSYSTVAGGPNIQYF
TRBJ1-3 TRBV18 CASSLQTGGTGNTIYF
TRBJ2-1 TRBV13 CASSRGRPLGNEQFF
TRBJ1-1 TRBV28 CASRYRRMNTEAFF
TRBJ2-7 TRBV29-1 CSVRGGRSGEQYF
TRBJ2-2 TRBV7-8 CASSFLKGTGELFF
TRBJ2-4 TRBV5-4 CASSSGEGNIQYF
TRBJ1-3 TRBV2 CASRLQEGNTIYF
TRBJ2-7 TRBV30 CAWSVLTGPYEQYF
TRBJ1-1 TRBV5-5 CASSLLFGGSTEAFF
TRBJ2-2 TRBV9 CASSVALASGNTGELFF
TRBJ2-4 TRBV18 CASSPRGAKNIQYF